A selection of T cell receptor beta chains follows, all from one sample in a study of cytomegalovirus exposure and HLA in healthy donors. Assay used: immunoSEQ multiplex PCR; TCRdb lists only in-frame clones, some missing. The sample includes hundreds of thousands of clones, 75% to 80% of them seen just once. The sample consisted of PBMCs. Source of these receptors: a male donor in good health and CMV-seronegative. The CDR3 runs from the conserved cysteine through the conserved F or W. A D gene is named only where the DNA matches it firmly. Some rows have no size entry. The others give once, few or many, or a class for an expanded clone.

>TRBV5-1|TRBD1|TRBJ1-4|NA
CASSAGTGEGKLFF
TGCGCCAGCAGCGCCGGGACAGGGGAGGGGAAACTGTTTTTT
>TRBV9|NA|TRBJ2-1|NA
CASSSEGGPYNEQFF
TGTGCCAGCAGCTCCGAGGGGGGGCCCTACAATGAGCAGTTCTTC
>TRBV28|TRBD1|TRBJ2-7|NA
CASSYRDRPYEQYF
TGTGCCAGCAGTTACCGGGACAGGCCCTACGAGCAGTACTTC
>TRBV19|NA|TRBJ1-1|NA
CASSIDSGTEAFF
TGTGCCAGTAGTATAGATTCCGGCACTGAAGCTTTCTTT
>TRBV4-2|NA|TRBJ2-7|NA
CASSQEDTSGGLLYEQYF
TGTGCCAGCAGCCAAGAGGATACCTCCGGGGGATTGCTCTACGAGCAGTACTTC
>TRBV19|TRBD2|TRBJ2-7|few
CASSLQTSGRSYEQYF
TGTGCCAGTAGTCTTCAGACTAGCGGGAGGTCCTACGAGCAGTACTTC
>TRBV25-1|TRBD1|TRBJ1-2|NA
CASSDPGQGARGYTF
TGTGCCAGCAGTGACCCAGGACAGGGGGCTCGGGGCTACACCTTC
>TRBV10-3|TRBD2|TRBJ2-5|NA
CAISETGTIAETQYF
TGTGCCATCAGTGAAACCGGGACTATCGCAGAGACCCAGTACTTC
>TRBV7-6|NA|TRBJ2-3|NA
CASSSDRDTQYF
TGTGCCAGCAGCTCCGATAGAGATACGCAGTATTTT
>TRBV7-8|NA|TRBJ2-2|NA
CASSLNIAGELFF
TGTGCCAGCAGCTTAAATATCGCCGGGGAGCTGTTTTTT
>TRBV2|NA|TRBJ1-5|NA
CASRALNGSINQPQHF
TGTGCCAGCAGGGCCCTCAATGGCAGTATCAATCAGCCCCAGCATTTT
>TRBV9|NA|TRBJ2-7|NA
CASSAGDFYEQYF
TGTGCCAGCAGCGCGGGGGACTTCTACGAGCAGTACTTC
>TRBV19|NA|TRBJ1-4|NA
CASSTARGGLTEKLFF
TGTGCCAGTAGTACCGCCCGCGGGGGACTAACCGAAAAACTGTTTTTT
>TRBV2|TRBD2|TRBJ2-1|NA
CASSVGTSGSNEQFF
TGTGCCAGCAGTGTAGGGACTAGCGGGAGCAATGAGCAGTTCTTC
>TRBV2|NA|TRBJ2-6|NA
CASRSSIRGSGANVLTF
TGTGCCAGCAGATCCTCCATCAGGGGTTCCGGGGCCAACGTCCTGACTTTC
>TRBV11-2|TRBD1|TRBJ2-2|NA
CASSSVSGGTGELFF
TGTGCCAGCAGCTCCGTGTCAGGGGGCACCGGGGAGCTGTTTTTT
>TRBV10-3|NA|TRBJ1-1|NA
CAISESDRRAFF
TGTGCCATCAGTGAGTCCGACAGGAGGGCTTTCTTT
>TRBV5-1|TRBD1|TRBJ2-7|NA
CASSLEATGVEQYF
TGCGCCAGCAGCTTGGAGGCGACAGGGGTGGAGCAGTACTTC
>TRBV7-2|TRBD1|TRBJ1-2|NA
CASSLEAGGNYGYTF
TGTGCCAGCAGCTTAGAGGCAGGGGGTAACTATGGCTACACCTTC
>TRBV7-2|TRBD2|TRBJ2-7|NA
CASSLTSGESYEQYF
TGTGCCAGCAGCTTAACCAGCGGGGAGTCCTACGAGCAGTACTTC
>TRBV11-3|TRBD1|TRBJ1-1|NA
CASSLQGADTEAFF
TGTGCCAGCAGCTTACAGGGGGCGGACACTGAAGCTTTCTTT
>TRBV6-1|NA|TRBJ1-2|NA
CASSEFDGANYGYTF
TGTGCCAGCAGTGAATTCGACGGAGCTAACTATGGCTACACCTTC
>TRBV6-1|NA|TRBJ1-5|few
CASSRLFSNQPQHF
TGTGCCAGCAGCCGACTGTTTAGCAATCAGCCCCAGCATTTT
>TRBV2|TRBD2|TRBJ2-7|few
CASSGSGGEQYF
TGTGCCAGCAGTGGTAGCGGGGGCGAGCAGTACTTC
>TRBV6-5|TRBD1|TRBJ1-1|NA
CASKRDRGAFF
TGTGCCAGCAAGCGGGACAGGGGGGCTTTCTTT
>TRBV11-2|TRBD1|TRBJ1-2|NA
CASSLGTGSYGYTF
TGTGCCAGCAGCCTTGGGACAGGCTCCTATGGCTACACCTTC
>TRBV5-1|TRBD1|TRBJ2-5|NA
CASSRQGQETQYF
TGCGCCAGCAGTCGACAGGGACAAGAGACCCAGTACTTC
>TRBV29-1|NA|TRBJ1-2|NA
CSVDINRAANYGYTF
TGCAGCGTTGATATAAACAGGGCAGCTAACTATGGCTACACCTTC
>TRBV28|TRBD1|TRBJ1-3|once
CASFRTGDGNTIYF
TGTGCCAGCTTCAGGACAGGGGATGGAAACACCATATATTTT
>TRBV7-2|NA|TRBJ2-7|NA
CASSSNPSRATASYEQYF
TGTGCCAGCAGCTCCAACCCCTCGAGGGCGACCGCCTCCTACGAGCAGTACTTC
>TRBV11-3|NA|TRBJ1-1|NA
CASSAGIEAFF
TGTGCCAGCAGCGCCGGGATTGAAGCTTTCTTT
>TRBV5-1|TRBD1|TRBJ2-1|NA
CASSLDPGQPYNEQFF
TGCGCCAGCAGCTTGGACCCGGGACAGCCCTACAATGAGCAGTTCTTC
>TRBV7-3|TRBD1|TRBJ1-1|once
CASSAGQGYTEAFF
TGTGCCAGCAGCGCGGGACAGGGTTACACTGAAGCTTTCTTT
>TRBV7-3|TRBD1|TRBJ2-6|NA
CASSLGQGATGANVLTF
TGTGCCAGCAGCTTAGGGCAGGGGGCAACTGGGGCCAACGTCCTGACTTTC
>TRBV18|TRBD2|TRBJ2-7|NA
CASSPPAGGSSYEQYF
TGTGCCAGCTCACCGCCCGCGGGGGGGTCCTCCTACGAGCAGTACTTC
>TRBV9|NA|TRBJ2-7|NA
CASGRDSTYEQYF
TGTGCCAGCGGCAGGGACTCCACTTACGAGCAGTACTTC
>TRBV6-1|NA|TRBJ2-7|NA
CASSERGPTYEQYF
TGTGCCAGCAGTGAGCGGGGCCCCACCTACGAGCAGTACTTC
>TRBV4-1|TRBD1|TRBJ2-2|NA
CASSLPGQGAGSGELFF
TGCGCCAGCAGCCTCCCGGGACAGGGGGCCGGTTCAGGGGAGCTGTTTTTT
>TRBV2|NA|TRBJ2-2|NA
CASSEFSAYTGELFF
TGTGCCAGCAGTGAGTTTAGCGCCTACACCGGGGAGCTGTTTTTT
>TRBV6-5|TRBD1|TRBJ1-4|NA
CASRDDRGGEKLFF
TGTGCCAGCCGTGACGACAGGGGTGGGGAAAAACTGTTTTTT
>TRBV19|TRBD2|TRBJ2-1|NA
CASSRGLAGWNEQFF
TGTGCCAGTAGTAGGGGACTAGCGGGTTGGAATGAGCAGTTCTTC
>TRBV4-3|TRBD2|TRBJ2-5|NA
CASSPRRGRVKTQYF
TGCGCCAGCAGCCCCCGGAGAGGGAGGGTAAAGACCCAGTACTTC